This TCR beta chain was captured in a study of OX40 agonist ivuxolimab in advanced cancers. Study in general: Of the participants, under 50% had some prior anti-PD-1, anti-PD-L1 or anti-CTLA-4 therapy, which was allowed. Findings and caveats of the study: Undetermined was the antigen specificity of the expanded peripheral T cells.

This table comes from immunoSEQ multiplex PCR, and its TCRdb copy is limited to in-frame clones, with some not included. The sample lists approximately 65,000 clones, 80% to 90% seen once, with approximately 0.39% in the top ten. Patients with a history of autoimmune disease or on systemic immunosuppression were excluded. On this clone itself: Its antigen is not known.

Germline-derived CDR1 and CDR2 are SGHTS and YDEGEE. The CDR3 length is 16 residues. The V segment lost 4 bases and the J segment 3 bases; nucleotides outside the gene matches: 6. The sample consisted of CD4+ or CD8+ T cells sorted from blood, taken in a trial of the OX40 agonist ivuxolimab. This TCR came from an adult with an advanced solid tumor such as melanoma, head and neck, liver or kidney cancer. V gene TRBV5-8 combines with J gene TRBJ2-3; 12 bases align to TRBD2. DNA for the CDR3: TGTGCCAGCAGCCTACTAGCGGGGGGTATTACAGATACGCAGTATTTT. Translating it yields CASSLLAGGITDTQYF.